This is a list of T cell receptor beta chains from one sample in a study of T cells in Graves' hyperthyroidism and ophthalmopathy. TCRdb reprocessed the multiplex PCR reads with MiXCR, giving one entry per CDR3 protein. The sample yields 300,000 to 450,000 distinct CDR3 sequences, around a sixth seen once. The sample consisted of blood. The receptors come from a woman aged 40 to 55 with Graves' ophthalmopathy. Each CDR3 is given with its conserved first and last residue. A D gene is named only where the DNA matches it firmly. Not every row has a clone size; where given, it reads once, few, many or a size class.

clone_size	d_call	j_call	v_call	cdr3_nt	cdr3_aa
many	NA	TRBJ2-2	TRBV12-3/TRBV12-4	TGTGCCAGCAGTTTATTAGGGGCGAACACCGGGGAGCTGTTTTTT	CASSLLGANTGELFF
many	TRBD2	TRBJ2-7	TRBV25-1	TGTGCCAGCTCCCCACCCCGGACTAGTCCTGTCTACGAGCAGTACTTC	CASSPPRTSPVYEQYF
many	TRBD1	TRBJ1-1	TRBV30	TGTGCCTGGAACCCTGCAGGGGGTACTGAAGCTTTCTTT	CAWNPAGGTEAFF
NA	TRBD2	TRBJ2-5	TRBV20-1	TGCAGTGCTGATTCCGGGACTAGCAGCCAAGAGACCCAGTACTTC	CSADSGTSSQETQYF
many	NA	TRBJ1-5	TRBV6-5	TGTGCCAGCAGTTACAGGTTAGGGGGCAATCAGCCCCAGCATTTT	CASSYRLGGNQPQHF
NA	TRBD1	TRBJ1-5	TRBV12-3/TRBV12-4	TGTGCCAGCGGACGAGGGACAGGGGAAAACAATCAGCCCCAGCATTTT	CASGRGTGENNQPQHF
NA	NA	TRBJ1-1	TRBV5-1	TGCGCCAGCACCAGGGACCGAATGAACACTGAAGCTTTCTTT	CASTRDRMNTEAFF
many	TRBD1	TRBJ1-2	TRBV19	TGTGCCAGTAGTGGGCCCGGGACAGGGACGGCTGATGGCTACACCTTC	CASSGPGTGTADGYTF
many	NA	TRBJ2-5	TRBV12-3/TRBV12-4	TGTGCCAGCAGCCCAGTGGGGGGGCGAGAGACCCAGTACTTC	CASSPVGGRETQYF
many	TRBD1	TRBJ1-2	TRBV4-3	TGCGCCAGCAGCCTCCGGGACAGACCTAACTATGGCTACACCTTC	CASSLRDRPNYGYTF
many	NA	TRBJ1-6	TRBV6-2/TRBV6-3	TGTGCCAGCAGTGTAGACCCATCCTGGAACTCACCCCTCCACTTT	CASSVDPSWNSPLHF
few	NA	TRBJ2-5	TRBV12-5	TGTGCTAGTGGTTTCCCTCCGGGACCTTGGGCCGGAATCGAAGAGACCCAGTACTTC	CASGFPPGPWAGIEETQYF
many	NA	TRBJ1-1	TRBV3-1	TGTGCCAGCAGCCAAGACCCCGGCCAGGGACCGAACACTGAAGCTTTCTTT	CASSQDPGQGPNTEAFF
many	TRBD1	TRBJ1-1	TRBV19	TGTGCCAGTAGGACAGGGAGCACTGAAGCTTTCTTT	CASRTGSTEAFF
once	NA	TRBJ1-2	TRBV7-2	TGTGCCAGCAGCGTATTCGGGGGGGCCCCGGGAGGCTACACCTTC	CASSVFGGAPGGYTF
NA	NA	TRBJ1-6	TRBV20-1	TGCAGTGCTAGAGATGTTGATAAGGGGAGCTCCTATAATTCACCCCTCCACTTT	CSARDVDKGSSYNSPLHF
many	TRBD1	TRBJ2-5	TRBV30	TGTGCCTGGAGCGAGGGGGCAGGGGGACAAGAGACCCAGTACTTC	CAWSEGAGGQETQYF
many	TRBD1	TRBJ2-5	TRBV15	TGTGCCACCAGCCGAGAAGGGGACAGGGGGGAGACCCAGTACTTC	CATSREGDRGETQYF
many	TRBD2	TRBJ2-3	TRBV7-2	TGTGCCAGCAGCTTAGCTTCGGGAGGGCGCACAGATACGCAGTATTTT	CASSLASGGRTDTQYF
many	NA	TRBJ2-5	TRBV7-2	TGTGCCAGCAGCTTAAACCCCGCGGGGGAGACCCAGTACTTC	CASSLNPAGETQYF
many	NA	TRBJ1-5	TRBV28	TGTGCCAGCAGTCCCCCTCCGGGCCACCAGGAGCATTTT	CASSPPPGHQEHF
NA	NA	TRBJ1-5	TRBV15	TGTGCCACAACGTCGGTCTCTGGCAATCAGCCCCAGCATTTT	CATTSVSGNQPQHF
many	NA	TRBJ2-3	TRBV11-2	TGTGCCAGCAGCCGCCCGGGCGATACGCAGTATTTT	CASSRPGDTQYF
many	NA	TRBJ1-2	TRBV7-9	TGTGCCAGCAGCTTAGAGTTTGGAGAGGCCTATGGCTACACCTTC	CASSLEFGEAYGYTF
many	TRBD1	TRBJ1-1	TRBV27	TGTGCCAGCAGTTTAAACAGGGGTACATTTCTATTCACTGAAGCTTTCTTT	CASSLNRGTFLFTEAFF
many	TRBD1	TRBJ1-1	TRBV30	TGTGCCTGGGAACAGGGGTACACTGAAGCTTTCTTT	CAWEQGYTEAFF
many	NA	TRBJ2-2	TRBV12-3/TRBV12-4	TGTGCCAGCAGTTTTTGGGCCGGGGAGCTGTTTTTT	CASSFWAGELFF
once	TRBD1	TRBJ1-2	TRBV29-1	TGCAGCGTTGAAGACAGGGGGAATGGCTACACCTTC	CSVEDRGNGYTF
NA	NA	TRBJ1-5	TRBV6-1	TGTGCCAGCAGTGAAACATGGAGCAATCAGCCCCAGCATTTT	CASSETWSNQPQHF
many	NA	TRBJ2-7	TRBV25-1	TGTGCCAGCAGTGAGGCAGGGCGACTCTACGAGCAGTACTTC	CASSEAGRLYEQYF
many	NA	TRBJ2-7	TRBV12-3/TRBV12-4	TGTGCCAGCAGTTTGGCGGCAAGCGAGCAGTACTTC	CASSLAASEQYF
NA	TRBD1	TRBJ2-7	TRBV13	TGTGCCAGCACCCGTACGACAGGGGCCGGCTACGAGCAGTACTTC	CASTRTTGAGYEQYF
many	TRBD1	TRBJ2-2	TRBV10-2	TGCGCCAGCAGACCTGGACAGGGGACTGGGGAGCTGTTTTTT	CASRPGQGTGELFF
many	TRBD1	TRBJ1-1	TRBV5-1	TGCGCCAACAGCTTGGAACTTACAGGGGGCACTGAAGCTTTCTTT	CANSLELTGGTEAFF
NA	TRBD1	TRBJ1-2	TRBV19	TGTGCCAGTAGTATTGGGGGACAGGGGAGATATGGCTACACCTTC	CASSIGGQGRYGYTF
NA	TRBD1	TRBJ1-5	TRBV18	TGTGCCAGCTCACCTTGGACAGGGAGAGAGCCCCAGCATTTT	CASSPWTGREPQHF
many	NA	TRBJ1-5	TRBV27	TGTGCCAGCGGGACACTCCTTGAGGGCAATCAGCCCCAGCATTTT	CASGTLLEGNQPQHF
many	TRBD1	TRBJ1-1	TRBV30	TGTGCCTGGAGTGTGCAGGGGGCGAGGAGGACTGAAGCTTTCTTT	CAWSVQGARRTEAFF
many	NA	TRBJ1-5	TRBV20-1	TGCAGTGCTAGATCGGGATCGGGAAGTCAGCCCCAGCATTTT	CSARSGSGSQPQHF
many	NA	TRBJ1-1	TRBV12-3/TRBV12-4	TGTGCCAGCAGTTTGATCGTGAACACTGAAGCTTTCTTT	CASSLIVNTEAFF